The present TCR beta chain was sequenced within a study of regulatory T cells in long-lasting Graves disease. Time point reported: persistent/refractory GD, antithyroid drugs over 5 years with positive TRAb. PBMC-derived RNA was used for the TCR library. Trimming took off 2 bases at V and 0 bases at J, with 10 bases between the two ends. This CDR3 has 16 amino acids. From germline, CDR1 is SGHTA and CDR2 FQGTGA. This clonotype was picked up many times. Construction of TCR beta libraries relied on iRepertoire HTBI primers and on Arm-PCR targeting CDR3 regions. One entry per CDR3 protein, called by TCRdb with MiXCR from the multiplex PCR reads. The sample yields around 460,000 distinct CDR3 sequences, 22% seen once.

Specimen: peripheral blood mononuclear cells (PBMCs), collected when the disease was refractory, from a patient treated with antithyroid drugs. The TCR comes from a female donor with Graves disease. The rearrangement links TRBV7-3 to TRBJ2-2; D uncertain. CDR3 region: CASSLWSPANTGELFF. Here the CDR3 DNA reads TGTGCCAGCAGCTTATGGTCCCCTGCGAACACCGGGGAGCTGTTTTTT.